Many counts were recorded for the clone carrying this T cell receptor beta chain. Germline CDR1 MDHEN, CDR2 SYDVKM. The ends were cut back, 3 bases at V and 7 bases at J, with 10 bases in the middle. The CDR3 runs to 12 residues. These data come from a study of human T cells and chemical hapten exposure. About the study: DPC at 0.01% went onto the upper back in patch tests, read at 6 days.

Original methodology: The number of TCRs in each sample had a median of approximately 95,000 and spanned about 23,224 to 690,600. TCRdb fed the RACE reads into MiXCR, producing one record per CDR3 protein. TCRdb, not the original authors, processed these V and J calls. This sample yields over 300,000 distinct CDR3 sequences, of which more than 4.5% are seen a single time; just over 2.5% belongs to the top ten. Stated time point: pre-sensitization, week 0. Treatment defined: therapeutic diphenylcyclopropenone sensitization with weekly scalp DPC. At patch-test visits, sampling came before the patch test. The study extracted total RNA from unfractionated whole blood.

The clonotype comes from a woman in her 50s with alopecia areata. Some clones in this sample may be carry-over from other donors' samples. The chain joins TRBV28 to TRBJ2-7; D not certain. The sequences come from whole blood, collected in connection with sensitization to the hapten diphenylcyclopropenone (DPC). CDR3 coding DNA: TGTGCCAGCAGTTTGTTCTCCAGGGAGCAGTACTTC. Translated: CASSLFSREQYF.